Each of the 24 T cell receptor beta chains below was sequenced from the same sample in a study of cytomegalovirus exposure and HLA in healthy donors. The PCR used 60 Vbeta and 13 Jbeta primers. The table came from immunoSEQ multiplex PCR; TCRdb's copy has only in-frame clones and leaves some out. The sample lists under 130,000 clones, approximately 66% occurring once. Material for sequencing was PBMCs. All receptors derive from a man in his forties or fifties in good health and CMV-seropositive.

V gene TRBV5-6 combines with J gene TRBJ1-2; 7 bases agree with TRBD1. Germline V gene lookup returns CDR1 SGHDT and CDR2 YYEEEE. Trimming removed 0 bases from V and 0 bases from J; junction bases left unmatched: 5. This CDR3 has 16 amino acids. CDR3: CASSLVTGEANYGYTF. The CDR3 DNA reads as TGTGCCAGCAGCTTGGTAACAGGGGAAGCTAACTATGGCTACACCTTC. Filled out from reference TRBV5-6 and TRBJ1-2, the complete variable domain reads DAGVTQSPTHLIKTRGQQVTLRCSPKSGHDTVSWYQQALGQGPQFIFQYYEEEERQRGNFPDRFSGHQFPNYSSELNVNALLLGDSALYLCASSLVTGEANYGYTFGSGTRLTVV.

The chain combines TRBV6-1 with TRBJ2-7; 9 bases fit TRBD2. V shed 4 bases and J 6 bases; nucleotides not matched to a gene: 4. The CDR3 is 13 amino acids. The V gene's germline CDR1 is MNHNS and CDR2 SASEGT. This chain's CDR3 is CASSGILAGEQYV. The CDR3 DNA follows: TGTGCCAGCAGTGGGATACTAGCGGGCGAGCAGTACGTC.

The V call is TRBV10-3, the J call TRBJ2-7, with 7 bases identical to TRBD2. The J segment lost 6 bases and the V segment lost 4 bases, leaving 9 bases of the junction unmatched. Germline loops: CDR1 ENHRY, CDR2 SYGVKD. CDR3 size: 14 residues. The CDR3 nucleotides read TGTGCCATCAGTGCTAGCGGATCGCAGGGCGAGCAGTACGTC. This sequence encodes CAISASGSQGEQYV.

The gene calls are TRBV5-1 and TRBJ2-1; 9 positions agree with TRBD2. Trimming removed 0 bases from V and 9 bases from J; junction bases left unmatched: 13. The length of the CDR3 is 17 residues. From germline, CDR1 is SGHRS and CDR2 YFSETQ. In nucleotides, the CDR3 is TGCGCCAGCAGCTTGGCTGTCGGACTAGCGAGGGGCGGTGAGCAGTTCTTC. Translated, it gives CASSLAVGLARGGEQFF.

The chain employs TRBV30 and TRBJ2-3; TRBD2 agrees at 8 bases. J lost 4 bases, V lost 2 bases, and 5 bases had no gene match. The CDR3 is 14 amino acids. CDR1 and CDR2 (germline): GTSNPN, SVGIG (reference sequence). CDR3 bases: TGTGCCTGGAGTTTTAGCGGGGTCCCAGATACGCAGTATTTT. Amino acids: CAWSFSGVPDTQYF.

The chain joins TRBV6-1 to TRBJ1-4, with 9 bases lining up with TRBD1. J was trimmed by 13 bases and V by 6 bases; bases with no gene match: 15. The CDR3 totals 15 residues. Germline values: CDR1 MNHNS, CDR2 SASEGT. CDR3 residues: CASRGPGQGFDGLFF. CDR3 in DNA: TGTGCCAGCAGAGGCCCGGGACAGGGCTTTGATGGACTGTTTTTT.

Only a few counts were recorded for this clone. J is TRBJ2-7 and V is TRBV7-2, with D perhaps matching TRBD2 (6 bases). Trimming stripped 1 base from V and 2 bases from J, with 9 bases between. The CDR3 has 14 residues. The germline V gene encodes CDR1 SGHTA and CDR2 FQGNSA. For the CDR3, the DNA is TGTGCCAGCAGCTTAGGTATAGCGGCCTACGAGCAGTACTTC. This translates into CASSLGIAAYEQYF.

This clone appeared once. The CDR3 nucleotides read TGCGCCAGCAGAGGAGGGACAGGCTACGGCACCGGGGAGCTGTTTTTT. Amino acid sequence: CASRGGTGYGTGELFF. The chain has TRBV4-3 and TRBJ2-2, with TRBD1 matching over 8 bases. Germline V lookup: CDR1 LGHNA, CDR2 YSLEER. The junction had 10 bases not matched to a gene; V was cut back by 6 bases and J by 4 bases. This CDR3 comprises 16 residues.

The J gene is TRBJ2-3, the V gene TRBV4-1; 7 nucleotides line up with TRBD2. V gave up 0 bases and J gave up 2 bases; unmatched junction bases: 8. The CDR3 sequence is 17 residues long. Germline CDR1 is MGHRA and CDR2 is YSYEKL. CDR3 amino acids: CASSQDGGLAVTDTQYF. In nucleotides, the CDR3 is TGCGCCAGCAGCCAAGACGGAGGGCTAGCGGTCACAGATACGCAGTATTTT.

This clone was counted a single time. The CDR3 coding sequence is TGTGCCAGCAGTTTATTGGCCGGGAGGGCCGGTGAGCAGTTCTTC. The encoded protein is CASSLLAGRAGEQFF. The rearrangement links TRBV28 to TRBJ2-1, with 8 positions matching TRBD2. V trimming: 1 base; J trimming: 9 bases; junction bases outside the gene matches: 8. The CDR3 covers 15 residues. Germline values: CDR1 MDHEN, CDR2 SYDVKM. The full variable domain, with the rest looked up from reference TRBV28 and TRBJ2-1, is DVKVTQSSRYLVKRTGEKVFLECVQDMDHENMFWYRQDPGLGLRLIYFSYDVKMKEKGDIPEGYSVSREKKERFSLILESASTNQTSMYLCASSLLAGRAGEQFFGPGTRLTVL.

The chain is built from TRBV5-1 and TRBJ2-5; 8 bases align to TRBD1. V trimming: 5 bases; J trimming: 5 bases; junction bases outside the gene matches: 5. This CDR3 comprises 13 residues. Germline V gene data show CDR1 as SGHRS and CDR2 as YFSETQ. In DNA, the CDR3 is TGCGCCAGCAGGACAGGGGCGGGGGAGACCCAGTACTTC. It codes for CASRTGAGETQYF.

This chain uses TRBV5-1 with TRBJ1-3; D remains unclear. V was cut by 1 base and J by 3 bases, with 8 bases left in between. Germline V gene data show CDR1 as SGHRS and CDR2 as YFSETQ. The CDR3 sequence is 14 residues long. CDR3 coding DNA: TGCGCCAGCAGCTTGTCGGGGTATGGAAACACCATATATTTT. It specifies CASSLSGYGNTIYF.

A remark on this clone: Other DNA sequences within the sample encode an identical CDR3. V gene TRBV6-6 combines with J gene TRBJ1-2; 8 bases are shared with TRBD1. With 2 bases clipped from V and 2 bases from J, the junction kept 4 bases outside the gene matches. Looked up from germline, CDR1 is MNHNY and CDR2 is SVGAGI (reference sequence). The CDR3 contains 15 residues. The CDR3: CASSYGDRLNYGYTF. The CDR3, as DNA: TGTGCCAGCAGTTACGGGGACAGGTTGAACTATGGCTACACCTTC.

The chain employs TRBV18 and TRBJ2-7; the match to TRBD1 covers 12 bases. Germline CDR1 is KGHSH and CDR2 is LQKENI. The CDR3 is made up of 14 amino acids. J lost 5 bases, V lost 6 bases, and 5 bases had no gene match. The CDR3 reads CASSPGQGAHEQYF. The CDR3 bases are TGTGCCAGCTCTCCGGGACAGGGGGCCCACGAGCAGTACTTC.

V gene TRBV11-2 combines with J gene TRBJ1-1; D perhaps matches TRBD1 (6 bases). This CDR3 is 12 amino acids long. Between the trimmed V and J ends, which lost 5 bases and 9 bases, there was a span of 13 bases. The V gene's germline CDR1 is SGHAT and CDR2 FQNNGV. CDR3 nucleotides: TGTGCCAGCAGCCCTCGGACAGAGCAAGCTTTCTTT. Residues: CASSPRTEQAFF.

V and J are TRBV18 and TRBJ2-7, with 8 bases fitting TRBD1. The CDR3 consists of 14 residues. Germline trimming cut 6 bases from V and 5 bases from J; bases unmatched to any gene: 9. CDR1 and CDR2 (germline): KGHSH, LQKENI. The CDR3 is CASSQGQGLDEQYV. CDR3 bases: TGTGCCAGCTCCCAAGGACAGGGACTTGACGAGCAGTACGTC.

This clone occurred a few times. The rearrangement links TRBV4-3 to TRBJ2-4, with 8 bases lining up with TRBD2. This CDR3 is built from 14 residues. The V gene's germline CDR1 is LGHNA and CDR2 YSLEER. The trim removed 2 bases at V and 9 bases at J, leaving 6 bases unmatched. The CDR3, as DNA: TGCGCCAGCAGCCAAACCCCGGGGACTAGCATTCAGTACTTC. Translated: CASSQTPGTSIQYF.

The V gene is TRBV7-9, the J gene TRBJ2-5; D not resolved. The V gene's germline CDR1 is SEHNR and CDR2 FQNEAQ (reference sequence). The CDR3 loop spans 16 amino acids. Trimming shortened V by 5 bases and J by 7 bases, and 23 bases separated the two germline ends. CDR3 nucleotide sequence: TGTGCCAGCAGCGAGTGGAGTCCCCAGCAAAGCCGGACCCAGTACTTC. This gives the protein CASSEWSPQQSRTQYF.

The chain recombines TRBV28 with TRBJ1-1; D uncertain. The germline V and J ends were trimmed by 7 bases and 6 bases, with 9 bases remaining between them. The CDR3 has 11 residues. Germline V gene lookup returns CDR1 MDHEN and CDR2 SYDVKM. The CDR3 DNA follows: TGTGCCAGCAACTCCCGGTCTGAAGCTTTCTTT. Encoded protein: CASNSRSEAFF.

The CDR3 DNA is TGTGCCAGCAGTTTGTCAGGAAATCAGCCCCAGCATTTT. As protein: CASSLSGNQPQHF. This sequence joins TRBV27 and TRBJ1-5, with unresolved D. V was cut by 3 bases and J by 4 bases, with 7 bases left in between. This CDR3 is 13 amino acids long. Germline-derived CDR1 and CDR2 are MNHEY and SMNVEV (reference sequence).

The CDR3 sequence: CAISKDRGLGNTEAFF. The CDR3 coding sequence is TGTGCCATCAGTAAGGACAGGGGGCTAGGGAACACTGAAGCTTTCTTT. The J gene is TRBJ1-1, the V gene TRBV10-3; the match to TRBD1 covers 11 bases. The CDR3 covers 16 residues. Germline V gene data show CDR1 as ENHRY and CDR2 as SYGVKD. V trimming: 5 bases; J trimming: 1 base; junction bases outside the gene matches: 6.

This clone was observed a handful of times. The genes are TRBV4-1 and TRBJ2-5; 8 bases match TRBD2. J gave up 5 bases and V 4 bases, and 6 bases lay outside the gene matches. From germline, CDR1 is MGHRA and CDR2 YSYEKL. The CDR3 is 14 residues long. DNA of the CDR3: TGCGCCAGCAGCCCCCCGGGGGGGTCGGAGACCCAGTACTTC. This encodes CASSPPGGSETQYF.

This clone has just a few counts. This sequence joins TRBV27 and TRBJ1-2; D may be TRBD1 (5 bases). Looked up from germline, CDR1 is MNHEY and CDR2 is SMNVEV (reference sequence). Trimming pared 5 bases from V and 2 bases from J, leaving 9 bases between. The CDR3 runs 13 residues. The CDR3 loop reads CASSMGLNYGYTF. The CDR3 DNA reads TGTGCCAGCAGTATGGGACTAAACTATGGCTACACCTTC.

This clone was recorded once. The rearrangement joins TRBV30 to TRBJ2-1; D is unclear. The germline V and J ends were trimmed by 2 bases and 3 bases, with 8 bases remaining between them. Germline V gene sequence: CDR1 GTSNPN, CDR2 SVGIG (reference sequence). CDR3 size: 13 residues. DNA of the CDR3: TGTGCCTGGAGTCTTCTAGGCTACAATGAGCAGTTCTTC. It specifies CAWSLLGYNEQFF.